A selection of T cell receptor beta chains follows, all from one sample in a study of T-cell memory formation after mild COVID-19. TCRdb called the 5' RACE reads again in MiXCR, with one record for every CDR3 protein. Of some 130,000 distinct CDR3 sequences listed, 16% are singletons. Sequencing was carried out using PBMCs or a T cell subset sorted from them (not recorded which). Receptors originate from an adult woman who had mild COVID-19 (a few samples of this study predate the infection). Cell type and time point are not known. Each CDR3 is given with its conserved first and last residue. D genes are given only for firm matches. Clone size, where shown, is once, few, many, or a class for clones that have expanded.

cdr3_aa	cdr3_nt	clone_size	d_call	j_call	v_call
CASSGWGAYEQYF	TGTGCCAGCAGTGGCTGGGGGGCCTACGAGCAGTACTTC	NA	NA	TRBJ2-7	TRBV12-3/TRBV12-4
CASSWTGGTGELFF	TGTGCCAGCAGTTGGACAGGGGGGACCGGGGAGCTGTTTTTT	NA	TRBD1	TRBJ2-2	TRBV6-5
CASSRIPNTEAFF	TGTGCCAGCAGCCGGATCCCGAACACTGAAGCTTTCTTT	NA	NA	TRBJ1-1	TRBV7-3
CSVGRPYGNEQFF	TGCAGCGTTGGAAGGCCTTACGGCAATGAGCAGTTCTTC	NA	NA	TRBJ2-1	TRBV29-1
CASSLGGLRGRYNEQFF	TGTGCCAGCAGCTTAGGGGGACTGCGGGGGCGATACAATGAGCAGTTCTTC	NA	NA	TRBJ2-1	TRBV7-8
CASSRQPTNEKLFF	TGCGCCAGCAGCCGTCAACCAACTAATGAAAAACTGTTTTTT	NA	NA	TRBJ1-4	TRBV5-1
CSARQGLAGWGHEQYF	TGCAGTGCTAGACAGGGCCTAGCGGGCTGGGGCCACGAGCAGTACTTC	few	TRBD2	TRBJ2-7	TRBV20-1
CASSPDGNTDTQYF	TGTGCCAGCAGCCCGGACGGAAACACAGATACGCAGTATTTT	few	NA	TRBJ2-3	TRBV7-2
CASSNFSPGQGGLKTDTQYF	TGTGCCAGCAGCAATTTCTCACCGGGACAGGGAGGCTTAAAGACAGATACGCAGTATTTT	few	TRBD1	TRBJ2-3	TRBV6-2/TRBV6-3
CASSLARGGRETQYF	TGTGCCAGCAGCTTGGCGAGGGGGGGCCGCGAGACCCAGTACTTC	few	NA	TRBJ2-5	TRBV5-6
CASSFRTGDPFTGELFF	TGTGCCAGCAGTTTCCGGACAGGGGACCCCTTCACCGGGGAGCTGTTTTTT	few	TRBD1	TRBJ2-2	TRBV27
CASSLTGTDEQFF	TGTGCCAGCAGCCTCACAGGGACCGATGAGCAGTTCTTC	NA	NA	TRBJ2-1	TRBV3-1
CASSIGEVARSYNEQFF	TGTGCCAGTAGTATCGGAGAGGTAGCGAGGTCCTACAATGAGCAGTTCTTC	many	NA	TRBJ2-1	TRBV19
CSAPLAGGPNNEQFF	TGCAGTGCTCCTCTAGCGGGGGGGCCCAACAATGAGCAGTTCTTC	once	TRBD2	TRBJ2-1	TRBV20-1
CSARDPGHSYNEQFF	TGCAGTGCTAGAGATCCAGGCCACTCCTACAATGAGCAGTTCTTC	NA	NA	TRBJ2-1	TRBV20-1
CSARDLRGNTEAFF	TGCAGCGCCCGGGACCTCAGAGGGAACACTGAAGCTTTCTTT	few	NA	TRBJ1-1	TRBV29-1
CASTVRTGELFF	TGTGCCAGCACTGTGCGCACCGGGGAGCTGTTTTTT	few	NA	TRBJ2-2	TRBV7-3
CASSYGGAQEAFF	TGTGCCAGCAGTTACGGGGGGGCGCAGGAAGCTTTCTTT	NA	NA	TRBJ1-1	TRBV6-6
CASKVERALTGELFF	TGTGCCAGCAAGGTAGAAAGGGCCCTCACCGGGGAGCTGTTTTTT	NA	NA	TRBJ2-2	TRBV2
CASSSTRQGANTEAFF	TGTGCCAGCAGTTCCACCCGACAGGGGGCTAACACTGAAGCTTTCTTT	NA	TRBD1	TRBJ1-1	TRBV6-6
CASSPDRDISFQPQHF	TGTGCCAGCAGCCCAGACCGGGACATATCTTTCCAGCCCCAGCATTTT	NA	NA	TRBJ1-5	TRBV7-8
CASSRRDRGYTGELFF	TGTGCCAGCAGCCGTCGGGACAGGGGATACACCGGGGAGCTGTTTTTT	NA	TRBD1	TRBJ2-2	TRBV14
CASSLDVTGAEQYF	TGTGCCAGCAGCTTAGACGTGACAGGGGCCGAGCAGTACTTC	NA	TRBD1	TRBJ2-7	TRBV7-9
CASRLTGTGHYGYTF	TGTGCCAGCAGGCTAACCGGGACGGGCCACTATGGCTACACCTTC	NA	NA	TRBJ1-2	TRBV7-9
CASSLSSLAENNEQFF	TGTGCCAGCAGCTTATCTAGCCTAGCGGAGAACAATGAGCAGTTCTTC	many	TRBD2	TRBJ2-1	TRBV7-9
CASSLGAGYGYTF	TGTGCCAGCAGCTTAGGGGCAGGGTACGGCTACACCTTC	NA	NA	TRBJ1-2	TRBV7-9
CATSRDRGPYNEQFF	TGTGCCACCAGCAGAGACAGGGGACCCTACAATGAGCAGTTCTTC	NA	NA	TRBJ2-1	TRBV15
CASSITGSNQPQHF	TGTGCCAGTAGTATAACAGGTAGCAATCAGCCCCAGCATTTT	NA	NA	TRBJ1-5	TRBV19
CASSRAVRGNSPLHF	TGTGCCAGCAGCCGGGCGGTCAGGGGGAATTCACCCCTCCACTTT	NA	TRBD1	TRBJ1-6	TRBV14
CASSPGRAGDHEQYF	TGCGCCAGCAGCCCCGGGAGGGCGGGGGACCACGAGCAGTACTTC	few	TRBD2	TRBJ2-7	TRBV4-3
CASSQTAQGHEQFF	TGTGCCAGCAGCCAGACTGCACAGGGACATGAGCAGTTCTTC	NA	NA	TRBJ2-1	TRBV7-8
CASSQDVWGLSGNTIYF	TGTGCCAGCAGCCAAGATGTGTGGGGACTCTCTGGAAACACCATATATTTT	NA	NA	TRBJ1-3	TRBV3-1
CASSQAATGPYEQYF	TGTGCCAGCAGCCAAGCCGCGACAGGGCCCTACGAGCAGTACTTC	few	TRBD1	TRBJ2-7	TRBV3-1
CASSEGPGAEAFF	TGTGCCAGCAGTGAGGGACCTGGTGCTGAAGCTTTCTTT	few	NA	TRBJ1-1	TRBV2
CSATGNDYEQYF	TGCAGTGCTACAGGCAACGATTACGAGCAGTACTTC	NA	NA	TRBJ2-7	TRBV20-1
CASSEGTSTETQYF	TGCGCCAGCAGCGAGGGGACTAGCACAGAGACCCAGTACTTC	NA	TRBD2	TRBJ2-5	TRBV5-1
CSVDSGGLNEQFF	TGCAGCGTTGATTCGGGGGGCCTCAATGAGCAGTTCTTC	NA	NA	TRBJ2-1	TRBV29-1
CAPPRSLKNTEAFF	TGTGCCCCACCCCGGAGTCTGAAGAACACTGAAGCTTTCTTT	few	NA	TRBJ1-1	TRBV7-9
CSAGGGTEAFF	TGCAGCGCCGGGGGAGGCACTGAAGCTTTCTTT	few	NA	TRBJ1-1	TRBV29-1
CASSPLTGKDSPLHF	TGTGCCAGCTCACCTCTGACAGGGAAGGATTCACCCCTCCACTTT	few	TRBD1	TRBJ1-6	TRBV18
CSAREISSSYEQYF	TGCAGTGCTAGAGAAATTAGTTCAAGCTACGAGCAGTACTTC	NA	NA	TRBJ2-7	TRBV20-1
CASSLRRRLNTDTQYF	TGTGCCAGCAGTTTAAGGCGCAGGCTTAACACAGATACGCAGTATTTT	few	NA	TRBJ2-3	TRBV27
CASSYPTGGQETQYF	TGTGCCAGCAGCTACCCGACAGGGGGCCAAGAGACCCAGTACTTC	NA	TRBD1	TRBJ2-5	TRBV5-8
CASSLAQGETYEQYF	TGCGCCAGCAGCCTCGCTCAAGGGGAGACCTACGAGCAGTACTTC	NA	NA	TRBJ2-7	TRBV4-1
CASRGLAGGYSQETQYF	TGTGCCAGCAGAGGACTAGCGGGAGGTTACTCCCAAGAGACCCAGTACTTC	few	TRBD2	TRBJ2-5	TRBV6-5